This passage covers 27 T cell receptor beta chains from one sample sequenced in a study of spatial heterogeneity in lung cancer. Stated time point: sample taken at primary tumor resection. What these receptors recognize is not known. TCRdb reanalysed the 5' RACE reads using MiXCR and keeps one entry per CDR3 protein. The sample holds about 12,000 distinct CDR3 sequences; less than 8% are singletons and the top ten take around 3%. Study-wide points: Tracking of tumor mutation counts was seen in expanded intratumoral alpha and beta TCR counts.

The source material was lung tumor tissue, sampled at surgery. The receptors derive from a female donor with early-stage non-small cell lung cancer.

This clonotype was recorded at least ten times. The rearrangement uses TRBV7-9 and TRBJ2-7, with 8 nucleotides matching TRBD1. V was clipped by 4 bases and J by 6 bases; unmatched bases: 5. Per the germline V gene, CDR1 is SEHNR and CDR2 is FQNEAQ (reference sequence). This CDR3 is 13 amino acids long. The CDR3 DNA follows: TGTGCCAGCAGCTACAATCAGGGGGCCGAGCAGTACTTC. It encodes CASSYNQGAEQYF.

This clonotype was recorded many times. This chain uses TRBV2 with TRBJ2-7, with 7 positions matching TRBD1. Looked up from germline, CDR1 is SNHLY and CDR2 is FYNNEI. The CDR3 totals 16 residues. The J segment lost 2 bases and the V segment lost 0 bases, leaving 7 bases of the junction unmatched. CDR3 nucleotide sequence: TGTGCCAGCAGTGAAGCACGTGGGACAGCCGCCTACGAGCAGTACTTC. Translating gives CASSEARGTAAYEQYF.

This clonotype counts as medium-sized. This chain links TRBV5-1 with TRBJ2-7; D not resolved. The CDR3 runs to 16 residues. Germline V gives CDR1 SGHRS, CDR2 YFSETQ. Trimming cost V 3 bases and J 4 bases, with 20 bases left between them. This chain's CDR3 is CASSSPVGAGPYEQYF. As DNA, the CDR3 is TGCGCCAGCAGCTCCCCTGTCGGCGCCGGACCGTACGAGCAGTACTTC.

Ten or more counts support this clonotype. This sequence joins TRBV4-3 and TRBJ2-3; a possible D gene is TRBD2 (6 bases). Trimming left V 4 bases short and J 0 bases short, with 20 bases between. CDR3 size: 18 residues. In germline, CDR1 is LGHNA, CDR2 YSLEER. The CDR3 DNA reads as TGCGCCAGCAGCCTCACGACAGCCAAGCGGGCTAGCACAGATACGCAGTATTTT. Its protein is CASSLTTAKRASTDTQYF.

By proportion, this clonotype is medium-sized (0.01 to 0.1%). CDR3 loop: CASRIKGESWSHGYF. The CDR3 nucleotides are TGTGCCAGCAGGATAAAGGGCGAATCTTGGAGCCATGGGTACTTC. The chain has TRBV6-2 or TRBV6-3 and TRBJ2-5, with no clear D. The CDR3 has 15 amino acids. Trimming left V 6 bases short and J 13 bases short, with 27 bases between. CDR1 is MNHEY and CDR2 is SVGEGT in the germline V gene.

The table lists this clonotype with a few counts. The chain links TRBV12-3 or TRBV12-4 to TRBJ1-5, with D unresolved. V was trimmed by 7 bases and J by 9 bases, leaving 13 bases between them. The CDR3 sequence is 12 residues long. In DNA form, the CDR3 reads TGTGCCAGCAAGGCGGGGATCGGGCCCCAGCATTTT. Translating gives CASKAGIGPQHF.

This chain uses TRBV28 with TRBJ1-1; the D is unclear. The ends were cut back, 4 bases at V and 0 bases at J, with 9 bases in the middle. Germline V gene sequence: CDR1 MDHEN, CDR2 SYDVKM. The CDR3 runs 14 residues. The CDR3 DNA follows: TGTGCCAGCAGTTCACCCCCGGTGAACACTGAAGCTTTCTTT. Translated, it gives CASSSPPVNTEAFF. The variable domain in full, with the rest retrieved from reference TRBV28 and TRBJ1-1, is DVKVTQSSRYLVKRTGEKVFLECVQDMDHENMFWYRQDPGLGLRLIYFSYDVKMKEKGDIPEGYSVSREKKERFSLILESASTNQTSMYLCASSSPPVNTEAFFGQGTRLTVV.

This clonotype has a count of ten or more. The chain recombines TRBV20-1 with TRBJ2-3; 7 positions match TRBD2. V was clipped by 1 base and J by 6 bases; unmatched bases: 25. CDR1 and CDR2 (germline): DFQATT, SNEGSKA (reference sequence). The CDR3 is 20 amino acids. CDR3 loop: CSARGWSSGDGEGPEDTQYF. The DNA of the CDR3 is TGCAGTGCTAGAGGTTGGAGTTCGGGCGATGGGGAGGGCCCTGAGGATACGCAGTATTTT.

In this sample, this clonotype turned up a few times. The chain has TRBV5-6 and TRBJ1-4; D not certain. The CDR3 sequence is 16 residues long. Trimming took 4 bases from V and 2 from J, leaving 15 bases between them. CDR1 and CDR2 (germline): SGHDT, YYEEEE. The CDR3 here is CASSVRVYGTNEKLFF. For the CDR3, the DNA is TGTGCCAGCAGCGTTAGGGTATATGGGACTAATGAAAAACTGTTTTTT.

This clonotype was recorded many times. This chain links TRBV5-4 with TRBJ2-3; D is undetermined. V was clipped by 4 bases and J by 6 bases, with 6 bases between them. The CDR3 runs to 11 residues. Germline CDR1 SGHNT, CDR2 YYREEE (reference sequence). This CDR3 is CASSREDTQYF. CDR3 coding DNA: TGTGCCAGCAGCCGAGAGGATACGCAGTATTTT.

By frequency in the sample, this clonotype is medium-sized. The chain joins TRBV20-1 to TRBJ1-4; TRBD1 aligns across 7 bases. The germline gives CDR1 DFQATT, CDR2 SNEGSKA (reference sequence). The length of the CDR3 is 13 residues. The trim removed 0 bases at V and 7 bases at J, leaving 2 bases unmatched. The CDR3 DNA follows: TGCAGTGCTAGAGAAGGGGGCAGTGAAAAACTGTTTTTT. It translates to CSAREGGSEKLFF.

In its sample, this clonotype was seen many times. The chain is built from TRBV29-1 and TRBJ1-2; no definite D call. With 0 bases removed from V and 4 bases from J, the gap between germline ends came to 12 bases. The germline gives CDR1 SQVTM, CDR2 ANQGSEA. The CDR3 extends over 14 amino acids. Here the CDR3 DNA reads TGCAGCGTTGAAGAAAATGGACGGGTCTATGGCTACACCTTC. Encoded protein: CSVEENGRVYGYTF.

This rearrangement joins TRBV9 to TRBJ2-7; D ambiguous. Trimming took 3 bases from V and 3 from J, leaving 13 bases between them. The germline gives CDR1 SGDLS, CDR2 YYNGEE. The CDR3 consists of 14 residues. The CDR3 protein is CASSGLNTYYEQYF. CDR3 nucleotide sequence: TGTGCCAGCAGCGGCCTAAACACGTACTACGAGCAGTACTTC.

Relative to its sample, this clonotype is medium-sized. The chain is built from TRBV6-5 and TRBJ2-3; D is ambiguous. There are 16 residues in the CDR3. Germline CDR1 and CDR2: MNHEY and SVGAGI. The V gene lost 0 bases and the J gene lost 1 base, with 11 bases spanning the gap. CDR3 DNA sequence: TGTGCCAGCAGTTACTCATCGGCCCGCGGCACAGATACGCAGTATTTT. Protein sequence: CASSYSSARGTDTQYF.

This clonotype has a count of ten or more. J is TRBJ1-4 and V is TRBV3-1; 8 bases map to TRBD1. V gave up 2 bases and J gave up 7 bases; unmatched junction bases: 6. Germline CDR1 reads LGHDT; CDR2 reads YNNKEL (reference sequence). The CDR3 is 15 residues long. The CDR3: CASSQTGGGREKLFF. The CDR3 DNA sequence: TGTGCCAGCAGCCAAACAGGGGGTGGTCGTGAAAAACTGTTTTTT. The full variable domain, with the rest looked up from reference TRBV3-1 and TRBJ1-4, is DTAVSQTPKYLVTQMGNDKSIKCEQNLGHDTMYWYKQDSKKFLKIMFSYNNKELIINETVPNRFSPKSPDKAHLNLHINSLELGDSAVYFCASSQTGGGREKLFFGSGTQLSVL.

The sample holds many counts of this clonotype. The CDR3 loop reads CASSVGSWRGSGEQYF. CDR3 bases: TGTGCCAGCAGCGTAGGAAGCTGGCGGGGGAGTGGGGAGCAGTACTTC. This rearrangement joins TRBV7-6 to TRBJ2-7; TRBD2 aligns across 7 bases. V lost 5 bases, J lost 7 bases, and 17 bases stayed unmatched. CDR1 SGHVS and CDR2 FNYEAQ come from the germline V gene. The CDR3 has 16 residues.

V and J are TRBV5-1 and TRBJ2-1; no definite D call. The CDR3 loop spans 15 amino acids. CDR1 and CDR2 from the germline V gene are SGHRS and YFSETQ. V dropped 4 bases and J dropped 0 bases, with 11 bases sitting between them. The CDR3 reads CASSQDSPSYNEQFF. DNA for the CDR3: TGCGCCAGCAGCCAGGATTCGCCCTCCTACAATGAGCAGTTCTTC.

By sample share, this clonotype is medium-sized (0.01 to 0.1%). The chain combines TRBV28 with TRBJ2-6, with D unclear. V lost 7 bases, J lost 0 bases, and 7 bases lay in between. This CDR3 contains 14 residues. The germline CDR1 and CDR2 sequences are MDHEN and SYDVKM. In DNA, the CDR3 is TGTGCCAGCAATCGGCTCTCTGGGGCCAACGTCCTGACTTTC. Translating gives CASNRLSGANVLTF. The whole variable domain, filled in from reference TRBV28 and TRBJ2-6, reads DVKVTQSSRYLVKRTGEKVFLECVQDMDHENMFWYRQDPGLGLRLIYFSYDVKMKEKGDIPEGYSVSREKKERFSLILESASTNQTSMYLCASNRLSGANVLTFGAGSRLTVL.

This clonotype has a count of ten or more. The chain recombines TRBV28 with TRBJ2-5; the D gene is possibly TRBD2 (5 bases). Trimming left V 6 bases short and J 4 bases short, with 15 bases between. CDR3 size: 14 residues. Per germline, CDR1 MDHEN and CDR2 SYDVKM. CDR3 DNA: TGTGCCAGCAGCATACGGGAAAGCAGAGAGACCCAGTACTTC. Amino acid sequence: CASSIRESRETQYF.

By sample share, this clonotype is medium-sized. This chain links TRBV12-3 or TRBV12-4 with TRBJ2-1, with D tentatively TRBD1 or TRBD2 (5 bases each). V was trimmed by 7 bases and J by 4 bases, leaving 14 bases between them. The CDR3 runs to 14 residues. The CDR3: CASTLGRAYNEQFF. The CDR3 region has the DNA TGTGCCAGCACCCTGGGGCGGGCGTACAATGAGCAGTTCTTC.

Relative to its sample, this clonotype is medium-sized. The genes are TRBV24-1 and TRBJ1-2, with a weak D call TRBD1 (5 bases). The V and J ends lost 3 bases and 4 bases respectively, with 11 bases between them. CDR1 is KGHDR and CDR2 is SFDVKD in the germline V gene. The CDR3 covers 14 residues. CDR3 region: CATSDLDSPYGYTF. The CDR3 DNA sequence: TGTGCCACCAGTGATCTTGACAGTCCCTATGGCTACACCTTC.

This clonotype has a count of ten or more. The chain is built from TRBV14 and TRBJ2-6; TRBD1 aligns across 9 bases. Germline trimming cut 4 bases from V and 2 bases from J; bases unmatched to any gene: 3. The CDR3 runs to 16 residues. In germline, CDR1 is SGHDN, CDR2 FVKESK. DNA of the CDR3: TGTGCCAGCAGCCGGGACAGGGATGCTGGGGCCAACGTCCTGACTTTC. It translates to CASSRDRDAGANVLTF. Supplemented by reference TRBV14 and TRBJ2-6, the full variable domain reads EAGVTQFPSHSVIEKGQTVTLRCDPISGHDNLYWYRRVMGKEIKFLLHFVKESKQDESGMPNNRFLAERTGGTYSTLKVQPAELEDSGVYFCASSRDRDAGANVLTFGAGSRLTVL.

The rearrangement joins TRBV6-1 to TRBJ1-5, with D uncertain. This CDR3 is 12 amino acids long. V shed 3 bases and J shed 7 bases, with 7 bases lying between them. Germline V gene sequence: CDR1 MNHNS, CDR2 SASEGT. CDR3 region: CASSEGRQPQHF. CDR3 nucleotide sequence: TGTGCCAGCAGTGAGGGGAGACAGCCCCAGCATTTT.

The chain combines TRBV7-2 with TRBJ2-3, with D unresolved. The CDR3 spans 16 residues. V dropped 2 bases and J dropped 3 bases, with 15 bases sitting between them. The germline CDR1 and CDR2 sequences are SGHTA and FQGNSA. The CDR3 here is CASSLRAGPTTDTQYF. CDR3 DNA sequence: TGTGCCAGCAGCTTAAGGGCAGGACCAACAACAGATACGCAGTATTTT.

By share, this clonotype ranks as medium-sized. This rearrangement joins TRBV20-1 to TRBJ2-5, with TRBD2 matching over 9 bases. CDR3 length: 15 amino acids. Germline V lookup: CDR1 DFQATT, CDR2 SNEGSKA (reference sequence). Unmatched junction bases numbered 7, after V lost 1 base and J lost 4 bases. The CDR3: CSARGSAGGRETQYF. The CDR3 bases are TGCAGTGCTAGAGGGTCTGCGGGAGGGCGAGAGACCCAGTACTTC.

This clonotype was counted ten times or more. The rearrangement uses TRBV3-1 and TRBJ2-5; D uncertain. The germline V gene encodes CDR1 LGHDT and CDR2 YNNKEL (reference sequence). CDR3 length equals 13 residues. Trimming shortened V by 7 bases and J by 1 base, and 10 bases separated the two germline ends. The CDR3 is CASILTLQETQYF. The CDR3 region has the DNA TGTGCCAGCATCCTTACTCTCCAAGAGACCCAGTACTTC.

This clonotype showed up many times. This rearrangement joins TRBV20-1 to TRBJ2-1; 7 bases line up with TRBD2. Germline CDR1 reads DFQATT; CDR2 reads SNEGSKA (reference sequence). The CDR3 has 12 residues. The CDR3 sequence: CRSGNSYNEQFF. The CDR3 region has the DNA TGCAGGAGCGGGAACTCCTACAATGAGCAGTTCTTC.